The following is a T cell receptor beta chain sequence with its context. Its antigen is undetermined. This sample is part of a study of shared clonotypes between healthy human individuals. The study, taken as a whole, reports: The study sampled only blood, and tissue repertoires likely differ.

Germline-derived CDR1 and CDR2 are MDHEN and SYDVKM. The CDR3 extends over 15 amino acids. Trimming removed 6 bases at V and 8 bases at J, with 20 bases between. The study used 80 million to 100 million PBMCs per unsorted sample for genomic DNA. Assay: immunoSEQ multiplex PCR; the TCRdb copy retains only in-frame clones and omits some. The repertoire includes some 530,000 clones, 81% of them detected once, and roughly 13% sits in the top ten. The chain carries TRBV28 and TRBJ2-4; tentatively, D is TRBD2 (5 bases). The source material was PBMCs. This TCR derives from a woman aged 40 to 55 in good health. Some clones in this sample may be carry-over from other donors' samples. This CDR3 is CASSQIEKRRHIQYF. The DNA of the CDR3 is TGTGCCAGCAGCCAAATAGAAAAGCGGCGACACATTCAGTACTTC.